This T cell receptor (beta chain) derives from a study of blood T cell repertoires in COVID-19. Looking at the study overall: Sources were T cells, B-cell-depleted T cells, or PBMCs; the material itself was cDNA or gDNA.

The germline gives CDR1 SGHAT, CDR2 FQNNGV. The CDR3 length is 15 residues. Deletions cut 2 bases from V and 0 bases from J, with 11 bases between. The count of this clone is one. Repertoires were generated with immunoSEQ multiplex PCR, while TCRdb's copy carries only in-frame clones and drops some. The table records around 70,000 clones, approximately 90% of them present only once. V is TRBV11-2 and J is TRBJ2-7; D gene unclear. The sequence derives from a man between 50 and 59 years old with COVID-19, enrolled during active disease. Sequences were obtained from peripheral blood. The CDR3 DNA sequence: TGTGCCAGCAGCTTATTTGCGGAAGCCTCCTACGAGCAGTACTTC. Translation gives CASSLFAEASYEQYF.